This T cell receptor (beta chain) was identified during a study of blood T cell repertoires in COVID-19. Looking at the study overall: Nucleic acid was either cDNA or gDNA, and it came from T cells, B-cell-depleted T cells, or PBMCs.

Sequencing used immunoSEQ multiplex PCR; TCRdb keeps in-frame clones, though not all of them. The table includes some 220,000 clones, around 83% detected once. The CDR3 covers 15 residues. Germline trimming cut 7 bases from V and 10 bases from J; bases unmatched to any gene: 13. The germline V gene has CDR1 MDHEN and CDR2 SYDVKM. Seattle patients were enrolled while actively infected and followed longitudinally. The receptor comes from a woman between 65 and 79 years old with COVID-19, enrolled during active disease. The chain carries TRBV28 and TRBJ1-1; 12 bases line up with TRBD1. The sequenced sample was peripheral blood. CDR3 amino acids: CASINTGTGGRGAFF. CDR3 sequence (DNA): TGTGCCAGCATTAATACCGGGACAGGGGGCCGGGGAGCTTTCTTT.